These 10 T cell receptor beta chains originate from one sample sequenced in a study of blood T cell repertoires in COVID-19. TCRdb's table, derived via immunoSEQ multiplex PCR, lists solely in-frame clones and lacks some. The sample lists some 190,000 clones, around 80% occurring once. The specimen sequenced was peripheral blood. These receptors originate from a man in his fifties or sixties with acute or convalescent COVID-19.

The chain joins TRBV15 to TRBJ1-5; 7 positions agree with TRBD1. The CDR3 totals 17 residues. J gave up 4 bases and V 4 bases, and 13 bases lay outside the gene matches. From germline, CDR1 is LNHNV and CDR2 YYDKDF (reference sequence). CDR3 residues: CATSTDRPVDLNQPQHF. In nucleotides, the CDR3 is TGTGCCACCAGCACGGACAGGCCAGTCGACCTTAATCAGCCCCAGCATTTT.

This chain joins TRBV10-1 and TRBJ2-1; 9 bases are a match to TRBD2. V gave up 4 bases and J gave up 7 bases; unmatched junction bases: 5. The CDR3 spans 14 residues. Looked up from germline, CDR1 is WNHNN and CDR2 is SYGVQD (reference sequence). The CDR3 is CASSVAGGPNEQFF. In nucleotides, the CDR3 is TGCGCCAGCAGTGTCGCGGGAGGGCCAAATGAGCAGTTCTTC.

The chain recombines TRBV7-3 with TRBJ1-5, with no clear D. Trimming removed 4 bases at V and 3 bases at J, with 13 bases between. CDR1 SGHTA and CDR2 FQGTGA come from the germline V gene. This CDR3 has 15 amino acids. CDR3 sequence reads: CASSSAPVDNQPQHF. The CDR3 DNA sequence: TGTGCCAGCAGCTCCGCCCCGGTAGACAATCAGCCCCAGCATTTT.

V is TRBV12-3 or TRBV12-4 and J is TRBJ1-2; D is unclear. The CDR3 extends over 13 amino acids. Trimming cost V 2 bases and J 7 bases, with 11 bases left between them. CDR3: CASSLRGIPGYTF. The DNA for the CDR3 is TGTGCCAGCAGTTTACGGGGTATTCCTGGCTACACCTTC.

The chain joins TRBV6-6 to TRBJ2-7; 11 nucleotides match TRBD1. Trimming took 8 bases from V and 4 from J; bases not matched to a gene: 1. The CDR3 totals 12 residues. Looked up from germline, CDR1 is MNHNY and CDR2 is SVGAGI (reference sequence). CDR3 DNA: TGTGCCAGCGGGACAGGGGGTTACGAGCAGTACTTC. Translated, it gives CASGTGGYEQYF.

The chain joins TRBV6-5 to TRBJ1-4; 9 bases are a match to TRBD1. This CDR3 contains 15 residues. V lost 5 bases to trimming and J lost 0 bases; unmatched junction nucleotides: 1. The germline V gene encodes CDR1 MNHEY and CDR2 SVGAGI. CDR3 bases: TGTGCCAGCAGTCGACAGGGGGCAACTAATGAAAAACTGTTTTTT. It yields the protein CASSRQGATNEKLFF.

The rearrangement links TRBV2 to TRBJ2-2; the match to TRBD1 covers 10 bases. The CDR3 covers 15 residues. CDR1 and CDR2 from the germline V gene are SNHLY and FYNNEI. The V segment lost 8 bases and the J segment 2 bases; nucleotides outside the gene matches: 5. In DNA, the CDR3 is TGTGCCAGCCAGGGACAGGGGCTTAACACCGGGGAGCTGTTTTTT. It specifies CASQGQGLNTGELFF. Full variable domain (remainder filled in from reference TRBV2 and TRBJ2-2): EPEVTQTPSHQVTQMGQEVILRCVPISNHLYFYWYRQILGQKVEFLVSFYNNEISEKSEIFDDQFSVERPDGSNFTLKIRSTKLEDSAMYFCASQGQGLNTGELFFGEGSRLTVL.

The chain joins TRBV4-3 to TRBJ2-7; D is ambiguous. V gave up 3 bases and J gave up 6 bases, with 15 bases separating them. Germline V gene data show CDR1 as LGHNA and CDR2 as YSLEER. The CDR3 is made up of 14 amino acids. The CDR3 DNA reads TGCGCCAGCAGCCATCTATCTTCAGGATCCGAGCAGTACTTC. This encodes CASSHLSSGSEQYF.

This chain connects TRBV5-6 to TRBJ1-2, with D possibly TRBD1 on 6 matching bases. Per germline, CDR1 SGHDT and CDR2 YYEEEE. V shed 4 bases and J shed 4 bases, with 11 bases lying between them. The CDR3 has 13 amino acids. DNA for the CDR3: TGTGCCAGCAGCCGCACAGGGACCTATGGCTACACCTTC. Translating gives CASSRTGTYGYTF.

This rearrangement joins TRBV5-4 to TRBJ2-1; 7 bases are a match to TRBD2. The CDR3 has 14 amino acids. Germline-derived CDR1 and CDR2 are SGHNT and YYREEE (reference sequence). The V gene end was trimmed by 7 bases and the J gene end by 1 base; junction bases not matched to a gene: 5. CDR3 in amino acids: CASGGDMSYNEQFF. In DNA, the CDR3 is TGTGCCAGCGGGGGGGATATGTCCTACAATGAGCAGTTCTTC.